This passage covers 12 T cell receptor beta chains from one sample sequenced in a study of blood T cells in healthy people across ages. Using a J-beta primer mix together with a sample-barcoded 5' primer, a second PCR was run for about 7 to 12 cycles. TCRdb used MiXCR to reprocess the 5' RACE reads, holding one entry per CDR3 protein. The profile shows 1.5 million to 2 million distinct CDR3 sequences, 25% to 30% of them singletons. The sequenced sample consisted of blood. These receptors were collected from a woman aged 30 to 39 in good health.

There are a few counts of this clonotype. The chain uses TRBV7-8 and TRBJ2-7; a possible D gene is TRBD2 (7 bases). Germline V gives CDR1 SGHVS, CDR2 FQNEAQ. The CDR3 covers 14 residues. V was cut by 7 bases and J by 7 bases, with 20 bases left in between. CDR3 loop: CASTIEGDYNEQYF. The CDR3 DNA is TGTGCCAGCACCATCGAGGGGGACTACAATGAGCAGTACTTC.

This clonotype was found many times. The rearrangement links TRBV6-6 to TRBJ2-7; 9 nucleotides agree with TRBD2. J was trimmed by 2 bases and V by 6 bases; bases with no gene match: 5. This CDR3 contains 14 residues. The germline V gene encodes CDR1 MNHNY and CDR2 SVGAGI (reference sequence). DNA of the CDR3: TGTGCCAGCAGCTATCTAGCGGGGACCTACGAGCAGTACTTC. The encoded protein is CASSYLAGTYEQYF.

Points on this clonotype: The CDR3 ends on some other residue instead of the conserved phenylalanine or tryptophan, so this is likely a read error. The chain is built from TRBV11-2 and TRBJ2-7; no definite D call. CDR1 SGHAT and CDR2 FQNNGV come from the germline V gene. The V gene lost 4 bases and the J gene lost 10 bases, with 17 bases spanning the gap. There are 13 residues in the CDR3. The CDR3, as DNA: TGTGCCAGCAGCTCAGATGGTTTGGATGCCCAGTACTTA. It yields the protein CASSSDGLDAQYL.

This clonotype was counted ten times or more. This chain joins TRBV12-3 or TRBV12-4 and TRBJ1-1, with 8 nucleotides matching TRBD1. Germline trimming cut 5 bases from V and 2 bases from J; bases unmatched to any gene: 7. CDR3 length: 15 residues. The CDR3 DNA is TGTGCCAGCAGTACGGGACAGGTGGGAAACACTGAAGCTTTCTTT. This sequence encodes CASSTGQVGNTEAFF.

A few counts support this clonotype. The V call is TRBV4-1, the J call TRBJ1-6; D unresolved. The ends were cut back, 0 bases at V and 0 bases at J, with 6 bases in the middle. The CDR3 extends over 16 amino acids. Germline V gene lookup returns CDR1 MGHRA and CDR2 YSYEKL. The CDR3 sequence: CASSQDGSSYNSPLHF. Written as DNA, the CDR3 is TGCGCCAGCAGCCAAGACGGGAGCTCCTATAATTCACCCCTCCACTTT.

The rearrangement links TRBV11-1 to TRBJ2-4; 8 bases are a match to TRBD1. Germline V gene sequence: CDR1 SGHAT, CDR2 FQDESV (reference sequence). The J segment lost 13 bases and the V segment lost 5 bases, leaving 10 bases of the junction unmatched. The CDR3 has 13 residues. The CDR3, as DNA: TGTGCCAGCAGCCCTCGGACAGGGTGGGAGCAGTACTTC. This sequence encodes CASSPRTGWEQYF.

The sample holds a few counts of this clonotype. The rearrangement joins TRBV20-1 to TRBJ2-7; 7 bases line up with TRBD2. V lost 4 bases and J lost 0; bases outside the gene matches: 12. CDR1 and CDR2 from the germline V gene are DFQATT and SNEGSKA (reference sequence). This CDR3 has 16 residues. In nucleotides, the CDR3 is TGCAGTGCTACGACAATGCGCCTAGCGGACTCCTACGAGCAGTACTTC. It translates to CSATTMRLADSYEQYF.

This clonotype has only a few counts. This sequence joins TRBV20-1 and TRBJ1-2, with a tentative D call TRBD1 (5 bases). Germline assignment: CDR1 DFQATT and CDR2 SNEGSKA (reference sequence). This CDR3 is 15 amino acids long. The V end was cut by 0 bases, the J end by 6 bases, with 17 bases between. In DNA form, the CDR3 reads TGCAGTGCTAGAGATCGGAGGGGCGTCTTTCATGGCTACACCTTC. Translating it yields CSARDRRGVFHGYTF.

This clonotype appeared a few times. The V gene is TRBV12-3 or TRBV12-4, the J gene TRBJ2-3, with D possibly being TRBD2 (6 bases). Trimming pared 3 bases from V and 12 bases from J, leaving 16 bases between. This CDR3 region has 13 residues. The CDR3 reads CASSFEGGAQQYF. DNA for the CDR3: TGTGCCAGCAGTTTTGAAGGCGGGGCCCAACAGTATTTT.

This clonotype was detected a few times. The rearrangement uses TRBV29-1 and TRBJ2-7, with D possibly matching TRBD2 (6 bases). The V end lost 8 bases, the J end lost 5 bases, and 19 bases lay between the germline ends. The CDR3 totals 13 residues. The germline V gene encodes CDR1 SQVTM and CDR2 ANQGSEA. The CDR3 reads CSLREAGRNEQYF. The DNA for the CDR3 is TGCAGCCTCAGGGAGGCAGGGAGGAACGAGCAGTACTTC.

Notes on this clonotype: Germline and junction disagree at one end, which may indicate a read error. The genes are TRBV7-2 and TRBJ2-4; 7 nucleotides align to TRBD2. This CDR3 has 15 residues. Germline V CDR1 and CDR2: SGHTA, FQGNSA. The CDR3 is CAGSPSGLAKNIQYF. CDR3 in DNA: TGTGCCGGCAGTCCTAGCGGACTAGCCAAAAACATTCAGTACTTC.

This clonotype was seen many times. The chain combines TRBV5-6 with TRBJ2-7; TRBD2 aligns across 9 bases. J lost 2 bases, V lost 2 bases, and 2 bases had no gene match. The CDR3 extends over 14 amino acids. CDR1 SGHDT and CDR2 YYEEEE come from the germline V gene. The CDR3 here is CASSFASGTYEQYF. Written as DNA, the CDR3 is TGTGCCAGCAGCTTTGCTAGCGGGACCTACGAGCAGTACTTC.